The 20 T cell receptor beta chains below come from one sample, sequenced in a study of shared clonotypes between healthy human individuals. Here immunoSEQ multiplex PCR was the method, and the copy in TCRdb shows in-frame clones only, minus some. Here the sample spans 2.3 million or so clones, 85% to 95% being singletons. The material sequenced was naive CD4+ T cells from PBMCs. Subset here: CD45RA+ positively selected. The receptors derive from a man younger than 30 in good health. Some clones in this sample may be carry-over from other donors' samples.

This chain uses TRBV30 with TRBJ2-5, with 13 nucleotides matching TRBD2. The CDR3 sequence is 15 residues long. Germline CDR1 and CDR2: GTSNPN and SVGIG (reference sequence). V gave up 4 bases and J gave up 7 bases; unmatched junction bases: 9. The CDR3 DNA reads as TGTGCCTGGACCCTCGGACTAGCGGGGGCGGGGACCCAGTACTTC. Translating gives CAWTLGLAGAGTQYF.

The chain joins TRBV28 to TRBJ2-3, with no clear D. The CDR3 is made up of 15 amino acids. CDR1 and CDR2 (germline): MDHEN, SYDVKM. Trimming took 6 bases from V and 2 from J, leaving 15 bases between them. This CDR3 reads CASSPFRRATDTQYF. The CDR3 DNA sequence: TGTGCCAGCAGCCCCTTCCGACGGGCCACAGATACGCAGTATTTT.

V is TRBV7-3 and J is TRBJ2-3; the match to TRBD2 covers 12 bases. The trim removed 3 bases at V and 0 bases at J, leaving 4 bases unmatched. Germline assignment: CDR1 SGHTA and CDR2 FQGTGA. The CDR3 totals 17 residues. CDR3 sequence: CASSFLAGGPSTDTQYF. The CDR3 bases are TGTGCCAGCAGCTTCCTAGCGGGAGGGCCAAGCACAGATACGCAGTATTTT.

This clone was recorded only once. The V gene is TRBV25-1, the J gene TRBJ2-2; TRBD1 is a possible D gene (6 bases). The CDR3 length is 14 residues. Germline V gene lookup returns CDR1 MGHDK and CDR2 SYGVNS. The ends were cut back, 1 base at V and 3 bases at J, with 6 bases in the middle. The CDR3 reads CASSESGDTGELFF. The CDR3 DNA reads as TGTGCCAGCAGTGAATCAGGGGACACCGGGGAGCTGTTTTTT.

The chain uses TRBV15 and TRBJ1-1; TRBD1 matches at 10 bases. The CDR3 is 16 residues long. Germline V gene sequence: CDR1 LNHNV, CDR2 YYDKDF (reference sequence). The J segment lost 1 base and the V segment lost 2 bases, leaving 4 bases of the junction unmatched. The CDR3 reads CATSRRQGAPNTEAFF. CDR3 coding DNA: TGTGCCACCAGCAGACGACAGGGGGCACCGAACACTGAAGCTTTCTTT.

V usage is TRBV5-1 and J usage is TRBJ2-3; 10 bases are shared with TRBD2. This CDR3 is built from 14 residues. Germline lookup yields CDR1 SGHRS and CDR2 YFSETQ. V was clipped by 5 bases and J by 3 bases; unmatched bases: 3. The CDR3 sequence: CASRLTSGTDTQYF. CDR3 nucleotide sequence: TGCGCCAGCAGATTGACTAGCGGGACAGATACGCAGTATTTT.

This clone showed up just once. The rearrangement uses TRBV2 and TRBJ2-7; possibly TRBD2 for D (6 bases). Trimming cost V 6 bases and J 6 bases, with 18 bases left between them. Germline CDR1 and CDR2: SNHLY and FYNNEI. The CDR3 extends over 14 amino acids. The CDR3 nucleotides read TGTGCCAGCAGAATTAGCGGTTCCACTAGCGAGCAGTACTTC. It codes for CASRISGSTSEQYF.

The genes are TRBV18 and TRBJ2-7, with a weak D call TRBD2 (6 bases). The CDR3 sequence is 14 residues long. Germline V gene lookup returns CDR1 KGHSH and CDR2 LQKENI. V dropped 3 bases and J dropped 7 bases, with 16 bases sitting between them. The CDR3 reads CASSPVGKEGEQYF. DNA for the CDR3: TGTGCCAGCTCACCCGTGGGGAAGGAGGGGGAGCAGTACTTC. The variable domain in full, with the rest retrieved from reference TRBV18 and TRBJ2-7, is NAGVMQNPRHLVRRRGQEARLRCSPMKGHSHVYWYRQLPEEGLKFMVYLQKENIIDESGMPKERFSAEFPKEGPSILRIQQVVRGDSAAYFCASSPVGKEGEQYFGPGTRLTVT.

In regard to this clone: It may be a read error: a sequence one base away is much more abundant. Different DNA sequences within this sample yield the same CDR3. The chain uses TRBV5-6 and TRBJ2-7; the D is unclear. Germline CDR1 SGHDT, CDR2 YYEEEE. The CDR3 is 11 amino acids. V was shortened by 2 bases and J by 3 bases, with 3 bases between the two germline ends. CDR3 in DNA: TGTGCCAGCAGCTTAGACTACGAGCAGTACTTC. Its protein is CASSLDYEQYF.

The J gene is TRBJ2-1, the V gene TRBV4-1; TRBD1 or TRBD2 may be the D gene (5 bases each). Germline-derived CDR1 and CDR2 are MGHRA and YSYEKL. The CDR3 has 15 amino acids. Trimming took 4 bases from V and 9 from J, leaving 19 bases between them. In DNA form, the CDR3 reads TGCGCCAGCAGCCCGGGACGCCCTAGGAGCGGTGAGCAGTTCTTC. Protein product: CASSPGRPRSGEQFF.

The CDR3 protein is CASSLAQLPSGELFF. The CDR3, as DNA: TGTGCCAGCAGCTTAGCGCAACTCCCCTCGGGGGAGCTGTTTTTT. The chain links TRBV7-2 to TRBJ2-2; D unresolved. The CDR3 spans 15 residues. Germline V gene lookup returns CDR1 SGHTA and CDR2 FQGNSA. Trimming removed 0 bases from V and 8 bases from J, with 13 bases in between.

Written as DNA, the CDR3 is TGTGCCAGCTCACCAGAACCAGGGGCTAACTATGGCTACACCTTC. Translated: CASSPEPGANYGYTF. V gene TRBV18 combines with J gene TRBJ1-2; a weak D match, TRBD1 (6 bases). Germline CDR1 reads KGHSH; CDR2 reads LQKENI. V lost 2 bases and J 0 bases, leaving 10 bases between the germline ends. The CDR3 loop spans 15 amino acids.

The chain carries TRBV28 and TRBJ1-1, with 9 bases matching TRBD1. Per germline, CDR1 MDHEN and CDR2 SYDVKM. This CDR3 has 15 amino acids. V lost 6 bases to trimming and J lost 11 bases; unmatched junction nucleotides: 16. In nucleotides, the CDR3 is TGTGCCAGCAGCTTAACGGGACAGGGTGAGGGAAACGCTTTCTTT. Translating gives CASSLTGQGEGNAFF.

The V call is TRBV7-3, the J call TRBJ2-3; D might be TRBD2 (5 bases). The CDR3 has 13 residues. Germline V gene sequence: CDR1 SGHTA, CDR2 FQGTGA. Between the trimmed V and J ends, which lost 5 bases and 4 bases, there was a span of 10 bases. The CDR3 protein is CASSPWRADTQYF. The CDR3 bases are TGTGCCAGCAGCCCCTGGCGGGCAGATACGCAGTATTTT.

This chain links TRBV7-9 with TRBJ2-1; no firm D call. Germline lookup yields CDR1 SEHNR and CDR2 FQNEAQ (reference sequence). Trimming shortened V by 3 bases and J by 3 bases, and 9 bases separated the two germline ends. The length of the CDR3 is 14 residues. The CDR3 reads CASSFGLGYNEQFF. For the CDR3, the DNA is TGTGCCAGCAGCTTTGGTCTCGGCTACAATGAGCAGTTCTTC.

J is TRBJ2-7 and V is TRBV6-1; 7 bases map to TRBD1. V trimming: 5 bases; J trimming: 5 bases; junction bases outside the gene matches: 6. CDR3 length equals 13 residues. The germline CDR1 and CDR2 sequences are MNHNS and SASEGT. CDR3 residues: CASSLDRAHEQYF. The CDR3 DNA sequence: TGTGCCAGCAGTCTCGACAGGGCCCACGAGCAGTACTTC.

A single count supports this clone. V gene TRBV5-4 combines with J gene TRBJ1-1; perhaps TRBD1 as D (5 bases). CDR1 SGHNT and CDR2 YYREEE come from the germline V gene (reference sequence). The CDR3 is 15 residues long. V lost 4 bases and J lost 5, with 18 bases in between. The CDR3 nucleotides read TGTGCCAGCAGCATCCCCGGGACGCCCAGGACTGAAGCTTTCTTT. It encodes CASSIPGTPRTEAFF.

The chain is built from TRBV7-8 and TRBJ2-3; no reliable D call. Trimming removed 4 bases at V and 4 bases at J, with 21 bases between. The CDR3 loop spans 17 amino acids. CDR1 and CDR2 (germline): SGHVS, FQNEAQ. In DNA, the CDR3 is TGTGCCAGCAGCTCCCCCTTGCGTGCGAAAATACCAGATACGCAGTATTTT. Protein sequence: CASSSPLRAKIPDTQYF. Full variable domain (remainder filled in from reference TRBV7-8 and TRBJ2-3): GAGVSQSPRYKVAKRGQDVALRCDPISGHVSLFWYQQALGQGPEFLTYFQNEAQLDKSGLPSDRFFAERPEGSVSTLKIQRTQQEDSAVYLCASSSPLRAKIPDTQYFGPGTRLTVL.

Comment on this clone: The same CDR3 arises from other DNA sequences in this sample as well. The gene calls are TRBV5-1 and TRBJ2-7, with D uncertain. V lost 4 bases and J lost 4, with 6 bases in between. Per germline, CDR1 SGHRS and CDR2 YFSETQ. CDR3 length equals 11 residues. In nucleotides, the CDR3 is TGCGCCAGCAGCAGAGAGTACGAGCAGTACTTC. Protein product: CASSREYEQYF.

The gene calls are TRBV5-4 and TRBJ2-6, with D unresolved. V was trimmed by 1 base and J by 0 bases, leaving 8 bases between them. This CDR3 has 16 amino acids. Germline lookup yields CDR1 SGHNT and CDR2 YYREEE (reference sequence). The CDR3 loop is CASSLRRNSGANVLTF. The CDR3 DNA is TGTGCCAGCAGCTTGCGCAGAAACTCTGGGGCCAACGTCCTGACTTTC. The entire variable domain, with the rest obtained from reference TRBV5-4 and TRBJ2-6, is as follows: ETGVTQSPTHLIKTRGQQVTLRCSSQSGHNTVSWYQQALGQGPQFIFQYYREEENGRGNFPPRFSGLQFPNYSSELNVNALELDDSALYLCASSLRRNSGANVLTFGAGSRLTVL.